One T cell receptor beta chain is described in this entry. Its cognate antigen is unknown. This entry comes from a study of Ad26.COV2.S vaccination and SARS-CoV-2 variants. Study-wide background: Once or twice, 56 days apart, Ad26.COV2.S was delivered intramuscularly.

Measured with immunoSEQ multiplex PCR; TCRdb has only the in-frame clones, and not every one. This table holds 300,000 to 400,000 clones, about nine tenths found once. Treatment noted: approximately 18 received Ad26.COV2.S at low or high dose, single or two shots; about 5 received placebo; per-sample allocation not given. Day 63 after the first injection of vaccine or placebo was the sampling time. This adult donor, from Boston, was 18-55 years old. An Ad26 vector carrying the Wuhan-strain SARS-CoV-2 spike served as the vaccine. Study-level results: Researchers cautioned that TCR breadth and depth analyses may have underestimated total T cell responses.

The V gene lost 0 bases and the J gene lost 3 bases, with 12 bases spanning the gap. Germline V gene data show CDR1 as LGHNA and CDR2 as YSLEER. The CDR3 has 15 amino acids. The clonotype originates from a person aged 18-65 years who received the Ad26.COV2.S COVID-19 vaccine or a placebo. The rearrangement joins TRBV4-3 to TRBJ2-7, with no clear D. The input for sequencing was peripheral blood, taken in a trial of Ad26.COV2.S vaccine versus placebo. CDR3 nucleotide sequence: TGCGCCAGCAGCCAAGATTACAGTATAATCTACGAGCAGTACTTC. This translates into CASSQDYSIIYEQYF.